One and the same sample provided the 17 T cell receptor beta chains below, sequenced in a study of CXCR3-negative and CXCR3-positive naive CD8 T cells. UMI labels and 5' RACE were used to prepare the TRB cDNA libraries. Using the 5' RACE reads, TCRdb records one entry per CDR3 protein without DNA. The sample's table shows some 67,000 distinct CDR3 sequences. Sequencing was done on a sample of naive CXCR3- CD8+ T cells from blood. This sample's subset: CD45RO-CCR7+CD27+CD95- naive CD8+ T cells lacking CXCR3 (TNR3-). These receptors all stem from a human donor in good health. Some clones in this sample may be carry-over from other donors' samples.

J is TRBJ1-1 and V is TRBV29-1. This CDR3 is built from 13 residues. Germline V gene data show CDR1 as SQVTM and CDR2 as ANQGSEA. The CDR3 spells CSVEVWVNTEAFF.

The J gene is TRBJ2-7, the V gene TRBV5-1; there is no DNA to check the TCRdb D call of TRBD1. The CDR3 runs to 13 residues. Looked up from germline, CDR1 is SGHRS and CDR2 is YFSETQ. The CDR3 protein is CASRQELYYEQYF. The whole variable domain, remainder taken from reference TRBV5-1 and TRBJ2-7, is KAGVTQTPRYLIKTRGQQVTLSCSPISGHRSVSWYQQTPGQGLQFLFEYFSETQRNKGNFPGRFSGRQFSNSRSEMNVSTLELGDSALYLCASRQELYYEQYFGPGTRLTVT.

The rearrangement uses TRBV12-3 or TRBV12-4 and TRBJ1-2. The CDR3 loop spans 13 amino acids. This chain's CDR3 is CASSWEANYGYTF.

The rearrangement uses TRBV7-9 and TRBJ2-1; TCRdb lists TRBD1, though no DNA is available to test this call. The CDR3 totals 13 residues. Germline CDR1 reads SEHNR; CDR2 reads FQNEAQ (reference sequence). The chain's CDR3 is CASSPTTGNEQFF.

The chain combines TRBV29-1 with TRBJ2-1; checking the TCRdb D call of TRBD1 is not possible without DNA. Germline V gene sequence: CDR1 SQVTM, CDR2 ANQGSEA. The CDR3 spans 16 residues. The CDR3 loop is CSVPTPRETGYNEQFF.

The rearrangement links TRBV15 to TRBJ1-5; TCRdb names TRBD1, which stays unverified in the absence of DNA. Germline V CDR1 and CDR2: LNHNV, YYDKDF (reference sequence). This CDR3 contains 16 residues. The CDR3 is CATSYSGAGGREPQHF.

The CDR3 is CSVESFSGGNEQFF. The chain carries TRBV29-1 and TRBJ2-1; TCRdb's D call, TRBD2, is unchecked because there is no DNA. The CDR3 runs to 14 residues. The V gene's germline CDR1 is SQVTM and CDR2 ANQGSEA.

This clonotype ranks as medium-sized (0.01 to 0.1%) in terms of frequency. The chain is built from TRBV10-1 and TRBJ1-4; TCRdb's assignment of TRBD1 cannot be checked, as there is no DNA. The CDR3 loop spans 17 amino acids. The germline CDR1 and CDR2 sequences are WNHNN and SYGVQD (reference sequence). CDR3 in amino acids: CASIGTPGRVTNEKLFF.

The J gene is TRBJ2-3, the V gene TRBV28; TCRdb's D call, TRBD2, is unchecked because there is no DNA. The CDR3 runs 16 residues. CDR1 and CDR2 from the germline V gene are MDHEN and SYDVKM. The CDR3 here is CASSFERGFLTDTQHF. Looking up the rest from reference TRBV28 and TRBJ2-3 gives the full variable domain: DVKVTQSSRYLVKRTGEKVFLECVQDMDHENMFWYRQDPGLGLRLIYFSYDVKMKEKGDIPEGYSVSREKKERFSLILESASTNQTSMYLCASSFERGFLTDTQHFGPGTRLTVL.

The chain's CDR3 is CASSPGEFRDTINYGYTF. J is TRBJ1-2 and V is TRBV5-1; the TCRdb call, TRBD1, lacks DNA for checking. CDR1 SGHRS and CDR2 YFSETQ come from the germline V gene. The CDR3 has 18 amino acids.

This rearrangement joins TRBV12-3 or TRBV12-4 to TRBJ2-7. The CDR3 is made up of 13 amino acids. CDR3 amino acids: CASSFAFSYEQYF.

The chain couples TRBV28 to TRBJ2-1. CDR3 length: 15 residues. Germline values: CDR1 MDHEN, CDR2 SYDVKM. The CDR3 reads CASSDPISSYNEQFF.

This chain joins TRBV27 and TRBJ2-5. Germline V gives CDR1 MNHEY, CDR2 SMNVEV (reference sequence). The CDR3 runs 12 residues. CDR3 region: CASSWGGETQYF.

The chain is built from TRBV12-3 or TRBV12-4 and TRBJ1-2; TCRdb outputs TRBD1, but without DNA this stays unchecked. The CDR3 has 12 amino acids. The CDR3 sequence is CASSLPGRGYTF.

The chain employs TRBV28 and TRBJ2-2. The CDR3 totals 12 residues. CDR1 and CDR2 (germline): MDHEN, SYDVKM. This CDR3 is CASISYTGELLF.

The rearrangement links TRBV29-1 to TRBJ2-1. The CDR3 is 12 residues long. Germline CDR1 SQVTM, CDR2 ANQGSEA. The CDR3 protein is CSVRREYNEQFF.

The chain recombines TRBV7-2 with TRBJ2-1; TCRdb selects TRBD1, and the lack of DNA leaves this call unchecked. Germline CDR1 reads SGHTA; CDR2 reads FQGNSA. The CDR3 is 15 amino acids. The CDR3: CASSPDFWGINEQFF.